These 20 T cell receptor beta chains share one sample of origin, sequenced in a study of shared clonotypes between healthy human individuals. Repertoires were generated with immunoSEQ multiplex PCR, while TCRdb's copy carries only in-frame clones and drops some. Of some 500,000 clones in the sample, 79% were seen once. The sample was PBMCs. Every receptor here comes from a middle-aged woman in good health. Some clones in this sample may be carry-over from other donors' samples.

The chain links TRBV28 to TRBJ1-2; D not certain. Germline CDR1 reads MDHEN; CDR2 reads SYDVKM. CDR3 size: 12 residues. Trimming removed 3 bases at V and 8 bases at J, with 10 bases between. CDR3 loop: CASSFSGRGYTF. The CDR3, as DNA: TGTGCCAGCAGTTTCTCCGGGCGAGGCTACACCTTC.

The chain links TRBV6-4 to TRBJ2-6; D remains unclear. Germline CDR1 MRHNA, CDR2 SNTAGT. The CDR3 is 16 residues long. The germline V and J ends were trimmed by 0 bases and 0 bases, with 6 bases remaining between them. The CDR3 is CASSDSIASGANVLTF. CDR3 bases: TGTGCCAGCAGTGACTCGATCGCCTCTGGGGCCAACGTCCTGACTTTC.

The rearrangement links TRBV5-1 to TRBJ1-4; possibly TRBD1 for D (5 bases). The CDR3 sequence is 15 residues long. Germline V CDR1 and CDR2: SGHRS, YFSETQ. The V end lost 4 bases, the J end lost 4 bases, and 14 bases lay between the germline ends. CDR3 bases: TGCGCCAGCAGCCCGGGACGGGGGAGTAATGAAAAACTGTTTTTT. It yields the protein CASSPGRGSNEKLFF.

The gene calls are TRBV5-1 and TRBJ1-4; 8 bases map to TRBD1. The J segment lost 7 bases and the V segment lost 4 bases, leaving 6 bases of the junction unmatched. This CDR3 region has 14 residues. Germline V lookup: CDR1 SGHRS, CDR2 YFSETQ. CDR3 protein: CASSPQGAREKLFF. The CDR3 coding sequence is TGCGCCAGCAGCCCTCAGGGGGCGCGTGAAAAACTGTTTTTT.

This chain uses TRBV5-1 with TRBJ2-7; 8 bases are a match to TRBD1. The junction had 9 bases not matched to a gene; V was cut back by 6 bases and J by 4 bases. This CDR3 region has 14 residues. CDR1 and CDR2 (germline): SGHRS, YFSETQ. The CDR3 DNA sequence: TGCGCCAGCATTTCCGGGACAGGATCGTACGAGCAGTACTTC. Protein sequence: CASISGTGSYEQYF.

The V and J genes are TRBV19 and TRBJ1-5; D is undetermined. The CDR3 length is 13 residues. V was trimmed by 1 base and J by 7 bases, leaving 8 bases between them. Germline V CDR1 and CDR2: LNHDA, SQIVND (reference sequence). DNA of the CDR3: TGTGCCAGTAGTATAGTCAAGGGCCAGCCCCAGCATTTT. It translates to CASSIVKGQPQHF.

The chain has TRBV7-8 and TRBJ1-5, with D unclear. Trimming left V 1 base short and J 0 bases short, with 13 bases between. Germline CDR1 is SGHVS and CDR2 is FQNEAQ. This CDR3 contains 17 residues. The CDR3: CASSLGRSEISNQPQHF. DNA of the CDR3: TGTGCCAGCAGCTTAGGGCGGAGTGAGATTAGCAATCAGCCCCAGCATTTT.

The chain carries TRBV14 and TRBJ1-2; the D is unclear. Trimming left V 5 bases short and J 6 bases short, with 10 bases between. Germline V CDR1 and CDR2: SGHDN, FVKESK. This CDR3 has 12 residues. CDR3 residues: CASSADINGYTF. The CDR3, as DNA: TGTGCCAGCAGCGCTGACATTAATGGCTACACCTTC.

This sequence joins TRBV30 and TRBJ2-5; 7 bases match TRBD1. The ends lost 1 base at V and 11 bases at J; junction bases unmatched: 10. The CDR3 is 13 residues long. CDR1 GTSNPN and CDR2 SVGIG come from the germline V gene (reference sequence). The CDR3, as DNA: TGTGCCTGGAGTGGGACAGGACCTAAGGAGCAGTACTTC. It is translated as CAWSGTGPKEQYF.

CDR3 residues: CASSDQETQYF. DNA of the CDR3: TGTGCCAGCAGCGACCAAGAGACCCAGTACTTC. The chain couples TRBV7-2 to TRBJ2-5; no clear D gene. The germline V gene encodes CDR1 SGHTA and CDR2 FQGNSA. V was cut by 5 bases and J by 0 bases, with 1 base left in between. This CDR3 spans 11 amino acids.

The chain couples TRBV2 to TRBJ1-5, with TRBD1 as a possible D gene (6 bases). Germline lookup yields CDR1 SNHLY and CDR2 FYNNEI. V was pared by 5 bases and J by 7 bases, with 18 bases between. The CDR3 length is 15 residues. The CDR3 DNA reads TGTGCCAGCAGTCAAAGGGATCTACAGGGACAGCCCCAGCATTTT. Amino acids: CASSQRDLQGQPQHF.

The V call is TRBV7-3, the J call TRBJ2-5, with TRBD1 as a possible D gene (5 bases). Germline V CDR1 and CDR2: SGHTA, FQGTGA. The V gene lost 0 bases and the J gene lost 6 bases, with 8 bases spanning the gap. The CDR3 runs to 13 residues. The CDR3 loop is CASSLTGAQTQYF. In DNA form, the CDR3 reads TGTGCCAGCAGCTTAACAGGGGCCCAGACCCAGTACTTC.

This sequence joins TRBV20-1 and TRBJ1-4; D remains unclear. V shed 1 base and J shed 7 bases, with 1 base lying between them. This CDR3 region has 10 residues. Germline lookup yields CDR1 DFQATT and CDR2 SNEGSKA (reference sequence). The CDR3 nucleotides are TGCAGTGCTAGAGCTGAAAAACTGTTTTTT. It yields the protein CSARAEKLFF.

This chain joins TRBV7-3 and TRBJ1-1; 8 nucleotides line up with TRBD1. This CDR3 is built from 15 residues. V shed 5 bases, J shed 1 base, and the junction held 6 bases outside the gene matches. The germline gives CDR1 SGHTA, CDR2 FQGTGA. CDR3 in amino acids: CASSVAGTGNTEAFF. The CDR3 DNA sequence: TGTGCCAGCAGCGTAGCCGGGACAGGGAACACTGAAGCTTTCTTT.

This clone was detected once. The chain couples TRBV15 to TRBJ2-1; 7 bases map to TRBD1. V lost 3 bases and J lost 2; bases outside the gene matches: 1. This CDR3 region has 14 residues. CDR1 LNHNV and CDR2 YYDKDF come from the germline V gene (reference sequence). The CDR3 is CATSSGTAYNEQFF. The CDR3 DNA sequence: TGTGCCACCAGCAGTGGGACAGCCTACAATGAGCAGTTCTTC.

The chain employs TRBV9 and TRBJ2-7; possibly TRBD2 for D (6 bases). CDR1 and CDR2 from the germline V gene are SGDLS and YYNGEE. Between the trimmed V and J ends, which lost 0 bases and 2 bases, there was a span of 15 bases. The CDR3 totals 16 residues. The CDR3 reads CASSVDGAGRAYEQYF. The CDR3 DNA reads TGTGCCAGCAGCGTAGACGGGGCGGGAAGGGCCTACGAGCAGTACTTC. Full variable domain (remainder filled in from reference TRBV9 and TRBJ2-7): DSGVTQTPKHLITATGQRVTLRCSPRSGDLSVYWYQQSLDQGLQFLIQYYNGEERAKGNILERFSAQQFPDLHSELNLSSLELGDSALYFCASSVDGAGRAYEQYFGPGTRLTVT.

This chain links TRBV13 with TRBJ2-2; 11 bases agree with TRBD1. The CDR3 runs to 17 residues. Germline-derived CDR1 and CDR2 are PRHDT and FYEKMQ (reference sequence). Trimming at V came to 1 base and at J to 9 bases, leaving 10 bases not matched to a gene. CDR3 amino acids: CASSLAHTGQGGRELFF. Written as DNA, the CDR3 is TGTGCCAGCAGCTTAGCCCATACGGGACAGGGGGGCCGGGAGCTGTTTTTT.

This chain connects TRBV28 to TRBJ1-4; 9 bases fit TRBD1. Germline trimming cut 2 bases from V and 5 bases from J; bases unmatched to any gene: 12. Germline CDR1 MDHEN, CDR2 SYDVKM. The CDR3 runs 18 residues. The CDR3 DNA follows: TGTGCCAGCAGTTTAGCGGGGGGAGGGACAGGGCGGAATGAAAAACTGTTTTTT. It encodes CASSLAGGGTGRNEKLFF. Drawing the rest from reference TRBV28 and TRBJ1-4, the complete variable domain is DVKVTQSSRYLVKRTGEKVFLECVQDMDHENMFWYRQDPGLGLRLIYFSYDVKMKEKGDIPEGYSVSREKKERFSLILESASTNQTSMYLCASSLAGGGTGRNEKLFFGSGTQLSVL.

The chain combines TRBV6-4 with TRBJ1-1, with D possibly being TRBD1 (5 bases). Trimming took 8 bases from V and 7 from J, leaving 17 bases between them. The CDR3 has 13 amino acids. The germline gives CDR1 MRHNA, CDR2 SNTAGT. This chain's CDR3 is CASPRGGGLEAFF. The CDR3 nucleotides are TGTGCCAGCCCACGGGGGGGAGGCCTTGAAGCTTTCTTT.

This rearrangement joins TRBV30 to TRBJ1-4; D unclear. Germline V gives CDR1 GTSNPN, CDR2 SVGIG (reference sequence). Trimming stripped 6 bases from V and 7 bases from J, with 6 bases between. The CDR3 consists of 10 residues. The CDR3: CACTTEKLFF. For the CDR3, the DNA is TGTGCCTGTACGACTGAAAAACTGTTTTTT.